This T cell receptor beta chain was identified during a study of spatial heterogeneity in lung cancer. Germline CDR1 is SGHTA and CDR2 is FQGTGA. The V end lost 5 bases, the J end lost 5 bases, and 13 bases lay between the germline ends. The CDR3 spans 15 residues. TCRdb re-called the 5' RACE reads with MiXCR, one entry per CDR3 protein. Of over 14,000 distinct CDR3 sequences in the sample, under 14% were seen once. Time point defined: sample taken at primary tumor resection. In each case, whole RNA from tumor, nontumor lung or frozen PBMC was sequenced unsorted. The donors comprised some 72 untreated early-stage non-small cell lung cancer patients.

The TCR originated in a female donor with early-stage non-small cell lung cancer. The genes are TRBV7-3 and TRBJ1-6; D call uncertain. Source: PBMCs, taken at surgery. The CDR3 region has the DNA TGTGCCAGCAGCCACGAAGGAGGGAATAATTCACCCCTCCACTTT. Its protein product is CASSHEGGNNSPLHF.